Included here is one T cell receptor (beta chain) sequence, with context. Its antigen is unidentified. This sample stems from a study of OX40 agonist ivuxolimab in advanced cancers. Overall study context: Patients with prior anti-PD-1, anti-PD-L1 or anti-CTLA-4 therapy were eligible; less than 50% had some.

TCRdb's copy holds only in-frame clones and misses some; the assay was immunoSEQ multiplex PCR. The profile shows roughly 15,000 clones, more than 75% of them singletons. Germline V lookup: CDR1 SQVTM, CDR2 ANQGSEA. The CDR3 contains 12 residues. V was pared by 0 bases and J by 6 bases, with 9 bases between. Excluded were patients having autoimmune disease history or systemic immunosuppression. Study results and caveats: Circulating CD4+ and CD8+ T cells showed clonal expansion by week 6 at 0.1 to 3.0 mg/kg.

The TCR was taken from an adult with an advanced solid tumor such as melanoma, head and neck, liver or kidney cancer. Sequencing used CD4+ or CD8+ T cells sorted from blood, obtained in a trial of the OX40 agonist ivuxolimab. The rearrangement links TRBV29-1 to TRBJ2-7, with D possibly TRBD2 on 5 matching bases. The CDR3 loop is CSVEDSGSEQYF. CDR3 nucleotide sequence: TGCAGCGTTGAAGATTCTGGGAGCGAGCAGTACTTC.